The 8 T cell receptor beta chains given below trace back to one sample, sequenced in a study of OX40 agonist ivuxolimab in advanced cancers. Generated by immunoSEQ multiplex PCR, the TCRdb table keeps only in-frame clones and is missing some. The sample shows roughly 70,000 clones, roughly 90% of them seen only once. The material sequenced was CD4+ or CD8+ T cells sorted from blood, taken in a trial of the OX40 agonist ivuxolimab. All receptors derive from an adult with an advanced solid tumor such as melanoma, head and neck, liver or kidney cancer.

J is TRBJ2-3 and V is TRBV7-9, with TRBD2 matching 7 bases. The germline V gene has CDR1 SEHNR and CDR2 FQNEAQ (reference sequence). This CDR3 has 15 amino acids. Trimming took 5 bases from V and 2 from J; bases not matched to a gene: 7. The CDR3 bases are TGTGCCAGCAGCCCAGGTAGCGGGTCCACAGATACGCAGTATTTT. Translating it yields CASSPGSGSTDTQYF.

The chain joins TRBV6-6 to TRBJ2-5; 11 bases map to TRBD2. This CDR3 is 15 amino acids long. Germline V gives CDR1 MNHNY, CDR2 SVGAGI (reference sequence). Losses at the gene ends were 8 bases for V and 5 bases for J; bases not matched to a gene: 10. The CDR3 bases are TGTGCCAGCGGAGAACTAGCGGGGGTTGGGGAGACCCAGTACTTC. Amino acids: CASGELAGVGETQYF.

The rearrangement uses TRBV2 and TRBJ2-4; TRBD2 matches 10 bases. Germline values: CDR1 SNHLY, CDR2 FYNNEI. The trim removed 5 bases at V and 6 bases at J, leaving 7 bases unmatched. The CDR3 covers 15 residues. CDR3 loop: CASSTSGEGGNIQYF. CDR3 sequence (DNA): TGTGCCAGCAGTACTAGCGGGGAGGGAGGAAACATTCAGTACTTC.

The chain uses TRBV5-1 and TRBJ2-5; 9 nucleotides align to TRBD1. Germline CDR1 reads SGHRS; CDR2 reads YFSETQ. The CDR3 spans 17 residues. V lost 4 bases and J lost 0; bases outside the gene matches: 10. As DNA, the CDR3 is TGCGCCAGCAGCCGAGGTATCACAGGGGGCAACCAAGAGACCCAGTACTTC. Protein sequence: CASSRGITGGNQETQYF.

The chain links TRBV19 to TRBJ1-2; D perhaps matches TRBD1 (6 bases). The CDR3 loop spans 14 amino acids. V dropped 5 bases and J dropped 6 bases, with 16 bases sitting between them. Germline V gene sequence: CDR1 LNHDA, CDR2 SQIVND (reference sequence). DNA for the CDR3: TGTGCCAGTAGTTTCGACAGGCGATTCGATGGCTACACCTTC. Translated: CASSFDRRFDGYTF.

The chain employs TRBV6-1 and TRBJ2-7; the D gene is possibly TRBD1 (5 bases). Germline CDR1 MNHNS, CDR2 SASEGT. The CDR3 totals 14 residues. Trimming removed 3 bases from V and 6 bases from J, with 15 bases in between. The CDR3 loop is CASSEEARVREQYF. Here the CDR3 DNA reads TGTGCCAGCAGTGAGGAAGCCAGGGTGCGCGAGCAGTACTTC.

Only one count was recorded for this clone. The chain combines TRBV7-9 with TRBJ1-1; D gene uncertain. This CDR3 contains 13 residues. V lost 7 bases and J 3 bases, leaving 12 bases between the germline ends. Germline V CDR1 and CDR2: SEHNR, FQNEAQ (reference sequence). This CDR3 reads CASIRRADTEAFF. CDR3 DNA sequence: TGTGCCAGCATCCGGCGGGCGGACACTGAAGCTTTCTTT. Full variable domain (rest looked up from reference TRBV7-9 and TRBJ1-1): DTGVSQNPRHKITKRGQNVTFRCDPISEHNRLYWYRQTLGQGPEFLTYFQNEAQLEKSRLLSDRFSAERPKGSFSTLEIQRTEQGDSAMYLCASIRRADTEAFFGQGTRLTVV.

V is TRBV19 and J is TRBJ2-7, with D possibly matching TRBD1 (6 bases). V was shortened by 5 bases and J by 3 bases, with 11 bases between the two germline ends. The CDR3 extends over 13 amino acids. Germline V gives CDR1 LNHDA, CDR2 SQIVND (reference sequence). CDR3 residues: CASSVQGNYEQYF. As DNA, the CDR3 is TGTGCCAGTAGTGTGCAGGGGAACTACGAGCAGTACTTC. The variable domain in full, completed from reference TRBV19 and TRBJ2-7, reads DGGITQSPKYLFRKEGQNVTLSCEQNLNHDAMYWYRQDPGQGLRLIYYSQIVNDFQKGDIAEGYSVSREKKESFPLTVTSAQKNPTAFYLCASSVQGNYEQYFGPGTRLTVT.